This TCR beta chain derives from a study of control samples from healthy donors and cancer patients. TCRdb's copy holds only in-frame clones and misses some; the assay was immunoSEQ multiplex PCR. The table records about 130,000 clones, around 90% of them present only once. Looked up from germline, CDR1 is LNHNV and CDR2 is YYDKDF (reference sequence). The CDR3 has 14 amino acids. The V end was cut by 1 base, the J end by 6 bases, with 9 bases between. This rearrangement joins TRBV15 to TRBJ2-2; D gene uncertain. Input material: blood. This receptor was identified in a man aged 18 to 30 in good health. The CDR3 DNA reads TGTGCCACCAGCAGAGGTGGTCGGGCCGGGGAGCTGTTTTTT. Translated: CATSRGGRAGELFF. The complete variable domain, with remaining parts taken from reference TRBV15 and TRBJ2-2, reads DAMVIQNPRYQVTQFGKPVTLSCSQTLNHNVMYWYQQKSSQAPKLLFHYYDKDFNNEADTPDNFQSRRPNTSFCFLDIRSPGLGDTAMYLCATSRGGRAGELFFGEGSRLTVL.